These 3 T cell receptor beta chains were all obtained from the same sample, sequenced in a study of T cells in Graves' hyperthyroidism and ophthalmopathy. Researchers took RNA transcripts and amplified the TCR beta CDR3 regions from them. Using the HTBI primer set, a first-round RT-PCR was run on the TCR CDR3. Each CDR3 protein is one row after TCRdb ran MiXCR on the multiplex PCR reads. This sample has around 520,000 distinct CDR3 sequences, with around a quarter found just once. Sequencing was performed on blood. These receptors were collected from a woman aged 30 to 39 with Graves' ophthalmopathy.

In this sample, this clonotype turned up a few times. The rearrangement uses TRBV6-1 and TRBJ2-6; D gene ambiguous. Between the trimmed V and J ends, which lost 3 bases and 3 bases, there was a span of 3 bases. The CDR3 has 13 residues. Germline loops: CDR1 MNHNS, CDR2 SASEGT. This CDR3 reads CASSDHGANVLTF. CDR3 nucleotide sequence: TGTGCCAGCAGTGATCATGGGGCCAACGTCCTGACTTTC.

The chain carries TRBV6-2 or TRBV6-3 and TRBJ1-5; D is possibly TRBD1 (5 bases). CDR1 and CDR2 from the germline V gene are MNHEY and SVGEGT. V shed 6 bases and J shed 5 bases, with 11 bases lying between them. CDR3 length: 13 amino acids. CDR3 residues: CASRTAGDQPQHF. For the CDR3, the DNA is TGTGCCAGCAGGACAGCGGGGGATCAGCCCCAGCATTTT.

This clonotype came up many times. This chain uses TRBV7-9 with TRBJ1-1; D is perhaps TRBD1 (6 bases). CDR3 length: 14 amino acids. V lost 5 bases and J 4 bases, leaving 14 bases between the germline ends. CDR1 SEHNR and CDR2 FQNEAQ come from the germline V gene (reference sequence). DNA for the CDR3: TGTGCCAGCAGCGCCTACAGGGAGGGCACTGAAGCTTTCTTT. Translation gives CASSAYREGTEAFF.